Shown below are 31 T cell receptor beta chains from a single sample sequenced in a study of blood T cell repertoires in COVID-19 (TCRdb year 2020). Preparation of the library involved the immunoSEQ multiplex PCR assay. Held by TCRdb, this immuneACCESS table contains in-frame sequences only and omits some clones. Under half of the omission traces to an unresolved V gene where checked; the cause of the rest is unknown. The sample table lists around 130,000 clones, roughly 90% of them with a count of one. In total, the top ten clones hold approximately 2% of the sample. The sequenced material came from peripheral blood. The receptors shown here come from a man aged 70-80 years with active COVID-19.

Written as DNA, the CDR3 is TGTGCCAGCAGCGCCGTAGCTAACTATGGCTACACCTTC. The encoded protein is CASSAVANYGYTF. The gene calls are TRBV6-5 and TRBJ1-2; no reliable D call. The V gene's germline CDR1 is MNHEY and CDR2 SVGAGI. V lost 6 bases and J lost 0, with 8 bases in between. The CDR3 has 13 amino acids.

V is TRBV7-3 and J is TRBJ2-6; D possibly corresponds to TRBD2 (5 bases). Per the germline V gene, CDR1 is SGHTA and CDR2 is FQGTGA. The CDR3 runs 16 residues. V was cut by 0 bases and J by 0 bases, with 6 bases left in between. The CDR3 loop reads CASSLTAGSGANVLTF. The CDR3 DNA follows: TGTGCCAGCAGCTTAACGGCGGGCTCTGGGGCCAACGTCCTGACTTTC.

This chain links TRBV4-1 with TRBJ2-7; 10 bases are shared with TRBD2. This CDR3 has 15 amino acids. Per germline, CDR1 MGHRA and CDR2 YSYEKL. V shed 0 bases and J 3 bases; nucleotides not matched to a gene: 2. The CDR3 reads CASSQELAGYYEQYF. CDR3 coding DNA: TGCGCCAGCAGCCAAGAACTAGCGGGATACTACGAGCAGTACTTC.

The CDR3 sequence: CASSLSYGYTF. The CDR3 coding sequence is TGTGCCAGCAGTTTGAGCTATGGCTACACCTTC. The chain combines TRBV28 with TRBJ1-2; D unclear. V was shortened by 3 bases and J by 4 bases, with 3 bases between the two germline ends. This CDR3 is 11 amino acids long. Germline CDR1 reads MDHEN; CDR2 reads SYDVKM.

The chain employs TRBV7-3 and TRBJ2-1; D remains unclear. Germline assignment: CDR1 SGHTA and CDR2 FQGTGA. V was trimmed by 1 base and J by 6 bases, leaving 4 bases between them. This CDR3 comprises 12 residues. Written as DNA, the CDR3 is TGTGCCAGCAGCTTAAGCGTCAATGAGCAGTTCTTC. This encodes CASSLSVNEQFF.

This clone was detected only a few times. The chain has TRBV2 and TRBJ1-1; TRBD1 matches 10 bases. This CDR3 is 14 amino acids long. Trimming removed 6 bases from V and 5 bases from J; junction bases left unmatched: 6. In germline, CDR1 is SNHLY, CDR2 FYNNEI. The CDR3 protein is CASRGQGIRTEAFF. Written as DNA, the CDR3 is TGTGCCAGCAGGGGACAGGGGATTCGGACTGAAGCTTTCTTT.

The chain carries TRBV5-1 and TRBJ1-2; no clear D gene. The CDR3 sequence is 12 residues long. V lost 4 bases and J 8 bases, leaving 12 bases between the germline ends. In germline, CDR1 is SGHRS, CDR2 YFSETQ. The CDR3 reads CASSTAAQGYTF. The CDR3 bases are TGCGCCAGCAGCACAGCAGCACAGGGCTACACCTTC.

This clone showed up just once. The J gene is TRBJ2-6, the V gene TRBV28; maybe TRBD2 (5 bases). In germline, CDR1 is MDHEN, CDR2 SYDVKM. V lost 5 bases to trimming and J lost 0 bases, with 14 bases between them. The CDR3 loop spans 17 amino acids. The CDR3 sequence: CASSPDTGSSGANVLTF. In DNA, the CDR3 is TGTGCCAGCAGTCCCGACACGGGAAGCTCTGGGGCCAACGTCCTGACTTTC.

The chain carries TRBV3-1 (or the pseudogene TRBV3-2) and TRBJ2-7; 10 bases match TRBD1. With V trimmed by 4 bases and J by 3 bases, 6 bases remained unmatched. CDR1 and CDR2 (germline): LGHDT, YNNKEL (reference sequence). This CDR3 comprises 15 residues. The CDR3 DNA follows: TGTGCCAGCAGCCGCCGGGACAGGGGAAGCTACGAGCAGTACTTC. It specifies CASSRRDRGSYEQYF.

V is TRBV24-1 and J is TRBJ2-5; 12 bases map to TRBD2. Germline V gene sequence: CDR1 KGHDR, CDR2 SFDVKD. Germline trimming cut 3 bases from V and 5 bases from J; bases unmatched to any gene: 6. This CDR3 has 16 amino acids. CDR3 DNA sequence: TGTGCCACCAGTGATATAGGACTAGCGGGATTCGAGACCCAGTACTTC. It specifies CATSDIGLAGFETQYF.

This clone was seen a single time. V gene TRBV5-1 combines with J gene TRBJ2-5; 12 nucleotides line up with TRBD2. The germline gives CDR1 SGHRS, CDR2 YFSETQ. The CDR3 has 16 amino acids. The J segment lost 4 bases and the V segment lost 0 bases, leaving 4 bases of the junction unmatched. This CDR3 reads CASSLVAGLAGETQYF. In DNA, the CDR3 is TGCGCCAGCAGCTTGGTAGCGGGACTAGCGGGAGAGACCCAGTACTTC.

CDR3 bases: TGTGCCAGCCGTAGGACAGGGAGGGATGGCTACACCTTC. Translating it yields CASRRTGRDGYTF. This rearrangement joins TRBV27 to TRBJ1-2, with 8 positions matching TRBD1. The CDR3 totals 13 residues. J gave up 6 bases and V 8 bases, and 8 bases lay outside the gene matches. Germline CDR1 is MNHEY and CDR2 is SMNVEV (reference sequence).

The chain carries TRBV9 and TRBJ1-2, with 7 bases lining up with TRBD1. J was trimmed by 4 bases and V by 4 bases; bases with no gene match: 4. This CDR3 contains 13 residues. Germline loops: CDR1 SGDLS, CDR2 YYNGEE. CDR3 nucleotide sequence: TGTGCCAGCAGCCGGGACAGCGGCTATGGCTACACCTTC. The encoded protein is CASSRDSGYGYTF.

This clone was seen only once. The chain is built from TRBV28 and TRBJ1-3; maybe TRBD1 (5 bases). Trimming cost V 8 bases and J 4 bases, with 18 bases left between them. Germline CDR1 and CDR2: MDHEN and SYDVKM. The CDR3 runs to 15 residues. CDR3 nucleotide sequence: TGTGCCAGCTTATTGTCAGGGATGAGGGGAAACACCATATATTTT. Protein product: CASLLSGMRGNTIYF.

The chain couples TRBV4-1 to TRBJ2-2; 12 bases align to TRBD2. The germline V gene has CDR1 MGHRA and CDR2 YSYEKL. The CDR3 spans 18 residues. With V trimmed by 4 bases and J by 0 bases, 6 bases remained unmatched. The CDR3 DNA is TGCGCCAGCAGCCGAAACCTAGCGGGAGGGCCGAACACCGGGGAGCTGTTTTTT. Its protein product is CASSRNLAGGPNTGELFF.

The chain recombines TRBV7-2 with TRBJ2-7, with a weak D call TRBD1 (6 bases). Trimming stripped 6 bases from V and 2 bases from J, with 14 bases between. The CDR3 runs to 14 residues. Germline V gene data show CDR1 as SGHTA and CDR2 as FQGNSA. This CDR3 is CASSVKWTAYEQYF. CDR3 bases: TGTGCCAGCAGTGTGAAGTGGACAGCCTACGAGCAGTACTTC.

V is TRBV2 and J is TRBJ2-1; 14 bases fit TRBD2. Germline lookup yields CDR1 SNHLY and CDR2 FYNNEI. J was trimmed by 7 bases and V by 4 bases; bases with no gene match: 9. This CDR3 comprises 17 residues. The CDR3, as DNA: TGTGCCAGCAGTGTTTTTCGCGGGACTAGCGGGAGAAATGAGCAGTTCTTC. The encoded protein is CASSVFRGTSGRNEQFF.

This clone appeared a few times. V usage is TRBV2 and J usage is TRBJ2-7; D call uncertain. V lost 3 bases and J 3 bases, leaving 3 bases between the germline ends. The CDR3 sequence is 11 residues long. Germline V CDR1 and CDR2: SNHLY, FYNNEI. CDR3 nucleotides: TGTGCCAGCAGTGATAACTACGAGCAGTACTTC. Its protein product is CASSDNYEQYF.

The rearrangement uses TRBV9 and TRBJ2-1, with 10 nucleotides matching TRBD2. CDR3 length: 15 amino acids. Germline V gene sequence: CDR1 SGDLS, CDR2 YYNGEE. J was trimmed by 2 bases and V by 4 bases; bases with no gene match: 3. Here the CDR3 DNA reads TGTGCCAGCAGCCAGCGGGAGGGTACCTACAATGAGCAGTTCTTC. Protein sequence: CASSQREGTYNEQFF.

This clone was recorded once. The chain recombines TRBV7-2 with TRBJ2-7, with TRBD2 matching over 12 bases. Germline CDR1 and CDR2: SGHTA and FQGNSA. The CDR3 covers 14 residues. Trimming at V came to 6 bases and at J to 3 bases, leaving 3 bases not matched to a gene. The CDR3 reads CASRRLAGVYEQYF. The CDR3 DNA is TGTGCCAGCAGGAGACTAGCGGGAGTCTACGAGCAGTACTTC.

This chain uses TRBV2 with TRBJ2-7; perhaps TRBD2 as D (6 bases). This CDR3 has 13 amino acids. V shed 6 bases and J shed 3 bases, with 12 bases lying between them. Germline loops: CDR1 SNHLY, CDR2 FYNNEI. The CDR3 loop is CASRYFSGYEQYF. CDR3 DNA: TGTGCCAGCAGGTATTTTAGCGGCTACGAGCAGTACTTC.

In this sample, this clone turned up a few times. The chain employs TRBV11-2 and TRBJ2-1, with 9 bases that match TRBD2. Germline loops: CDR1 SGHAT, CDR2 FQNNGV. J lost 4 bases, V lost 5 bases, and 6 bases had no gene match. This CDR3 spans 15 amino acids. This chain's CDR3 is CASSLIAGAYNEQFF. The DNA of the CDR3 is TGTGCCAGCAGCCTGATAGCGGGAGCTTACAATGAGCAGTTCTTC.

The CDR3 region has the DNA TGCGCCAGCAGCTTGGGGGACAGTCACGAGCAGTTCTTC. The encoded protein is CASSLGDSHEQFF. This rearrangement joins TRBV5-1 to TRBJ2-1; 7 bases align to TRBD1. This CDR3 spans 13 amino acids. The V segment lost 0 bases and the J segment 10 bases; nucleotides outside the gene matches: 4. CDR1 is SGHRS, CDR2 YFSETQ, per germline. The full variable domain, completed using reference TRBV5-1 and TRBJ2-1, is KAGVTQTPRYLIKTRGQQVTLSCSPISGHRSVSWYQQTPGQGLQFLFEYFSETQRNKGNFPGRFSGRQFSNSRSEMNVSTLELGDSALYLCASSLGDSHEQFFGPGTRLTVL.

This clone was detected only once. The rearrangement links TRBV9 to TRBJ2-5, with D perhaps matching TRBD1 (5 bases). The CDR3 runs to 16 residues. Between the trimmed V and J ends, which lost 0 bases and 2 bases, there was a span of 14 bases. Germline CDR1 SGDLS, CDR2 YYNGEE. For the CDR3, the DNA is TGTGCCAGCAGCGTAGGACAGATGACCATACAAGAGACCCAGTACTTC. Encoded protein: CASSVGQMTIQETQYF.

This clone was seen only once. V is TRBV10-3 and J is TRBJ2-1; D remains unclear. This CDR3 is 12 amino acids long. Between the trimmed V and J ends, which lost 4 bases and 15 bases, there was a span of 16 bases. Per the germline V gene, CDR1 is ENHRY and CDR2 is SYGVKD. The CDR3 DNA follows: TGTGCCATCAGTGCGGTCCCCTCTGACACGTTCTTC. Protein: CAISAVPSDTFF.

The J gene is TRBJ1-2, the V gene TRBV3-1 (or the pseudogene TRBV3-2); D possibly corresponds to TRBD1 (6 bases). Between the trimmed V and J ends, which lost 4 bases and 3 bases, there was a span of 15 bases. Germline CDR1 LGHDT, CDR2 YNNKEL (reference sequence). The CDR3 is made up of 15 amino acids. Here the CDR3 DNA reads TGTGCCAGCAGCCTCACAGGGAGGGAGGACTATGGCTACACCTTC. Its protein product is CASSLTGREDYGYTF.

The V and J genes are TRBV28 and TRBJ1-5; perhaps TRBD1 as D (6 bases). Trimming removed 8 bases from V and 7 bases from J, with 18 bases in between. From germline, CDR1 is MDHEN and CDR2 SYDVKM. The CDR3 has 14 residues. In DNA form, the CDR3 reads TGTGCCAGCGAAAAGGGGGAGGGCGGACAGCCCCAGCATTTT. Residues: CASEKGEGGQPQHF.

This chain links TRBV11-2 with TRBJ2-7, with 7 nucleotides matching TRBD1. This CDR3 has 14 amino acids. Germline lookup yields CDR1 SGHAT and CDR2 FQNNGV. The V gene end was trimmed by 5 bases and the J gene end by 5 bases; junction bases not matched to a gene: 9. CDR3 bases: TGTGCCAGCAGCCCCTCTCGGACAGGACACGAGCAGTACTTC. Its protein is CASSPSRTGHEQYF.

Written as DNA, the CDR3 is TGTGCCAGCTGGGGGGAAGCCCGGGGCAATCAGCCCCAGCATTTT. Its translation: CASWGEARGNQPQHF. V is TRBV6-5 and J is TRBJ1-5, with D perhaps matching TRBD1 (5 bases). Germline V CDR1 and CDR2: MNHEY, SVGAGI. Trimming pared 8 bases from V and 2 bases from J, leaving 16 bases between. This CDR3 spans 15 amino acids.

V is TRBV3-1 (or the pseudogene TRBV3-2) and J is TRBJ1-3, with TRBD1 matching 8 bases. V gave up 0 bases and J gave up 4 bases; unmatched junction bases: 5. Germline V gene sequence: CDR1 LGHDT, CDR2 YNNKEL (reference sequence). The CDR3 consists of 16 residues. The CDR3 nucleotides read TGTGCCAGCAGCCAAGAGGCAGGGGGCCCAGGAAACACCATATATTTT. It specifies CASSQEAGGPGNTIYF.

CDR3 amino acids: CASSATSGNTGELFF. CDR3 sequence (DNA): TGTGCCAGCAGTGCCACTAGCGGAAACACCGGGGAGCTGTTTTTT. V and J are TRBV6-4 and TRBJ2-2, with 8 bases lining up with TRBD2. This CDR3 is built from 15 residues. Trimming cost V 4 bases and J 2 bases; bases outside gene matches: 3. The germline V gene encodes CDR1 MRHNA and CDR2 SNTAGT.